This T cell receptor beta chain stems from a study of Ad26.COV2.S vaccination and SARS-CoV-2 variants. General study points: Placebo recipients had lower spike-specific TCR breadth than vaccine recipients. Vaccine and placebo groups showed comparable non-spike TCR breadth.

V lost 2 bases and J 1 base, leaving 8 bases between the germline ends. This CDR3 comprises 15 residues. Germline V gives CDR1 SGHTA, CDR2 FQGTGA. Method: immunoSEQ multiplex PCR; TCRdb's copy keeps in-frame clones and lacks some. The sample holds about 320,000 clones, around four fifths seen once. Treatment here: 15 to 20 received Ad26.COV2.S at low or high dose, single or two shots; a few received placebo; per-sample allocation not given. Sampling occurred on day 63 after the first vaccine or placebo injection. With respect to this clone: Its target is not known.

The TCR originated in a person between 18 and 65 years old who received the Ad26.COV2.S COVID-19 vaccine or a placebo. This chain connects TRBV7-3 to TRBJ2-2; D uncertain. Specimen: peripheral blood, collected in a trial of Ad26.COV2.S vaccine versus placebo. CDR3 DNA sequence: TGTGCCAGCAGCTTATCACCCCTGAACACCGGGGAGCTGTTTTTT. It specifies CASSLSPLNTGELFF.